The 10 T cell receptor beta chains below all came from one sample that was sequenced in a study of blood T cell repertoires in COVID-19. Clones were sequenced by immunoSEQ multiplex PCR, and TCRdb holds only the in-frame ones, with some missing. The sample shows 310,000 or so clones, about 87% of them seen only once. The sequenced sample consisted of peripheral blood. The receptor set was obtained from a man aged 25 to 40 with COVID-19, enrolled during active disease.

This sequence joins TRBV6-5 and TRBJ1-1; possible D gene TRBD1, 6 bases. Germline V gene lookup returns CDR1 MNHEY and CDR2 SVGAGI. The CDR3 extends over 15 amino acids. V lost 8 bases to trimming and J lost 3 bases, with 19 bases between them. The CDR3 bases are TGTGCCAGCGGACGGGGGGCAGGGGTCCACACTGAAGCTTTCTTT. It encodes CASGRGAGVHTEAFF.

In this sample, this clone turned up a few times. The gene calls are TRBV7-9 and TRBJ2-1; 9 bases map to TRBD1. The germline CDR1 and CDR2 sequences are SEHNR and FQNEAQ (reference sequence). This CDR3 contains 18 residues. Losses at the gene ends were 1 base for V and 0 bases for J; bases not matched to a gene: 7. The CDR3 bases are TGTGCCAGCAGCTTAGAACAGGGGGCCCCAAGCTCCTACAATGAGCAGTTCTTC. Translating gives CASSLEQGAPSSYNEQFF.

The CDR3 nucleotides read TGCGCCAGCAGCCGCCTATTGAGGGGGCGGTACAATGAGCAGTTCTTC. Residues: CASSRLLRGRYNEQFF. The rearrangement links TRBV4-1 to TRBJ2-1; 7 bases match TRBD1. V dropped 4 bases and J dropped 4; count of bases not matched to a gene: 10. CDR1 is MGHRA, CDR2 YSYEKL, per germline. The CDR3 spans 16 residues.

This chain links TRBV6-5 with TRBJ1-1; tentatively, D is TRBD1 (5 bases). The CDR3 runs to 16 residues. V lost 4 bases and J 1 base, leaving 16 bases between the germline ends. The germline CDR1 and CDR2 sequences are MNHEY and SVGAGI. CDR3 amino acids: CASSSHAGGQNTEAFF. In nucleotides, the CDR3 is TGTGCCAGCAGTTCTCACGCGGGGGGTCAGAACACTGAAGCTTTCTTT.

The chain couples TRBV3-1 (or the pseudogene TRBV3-2) to TRBJ1-5, with TRBD1 as a possible D gene (6 bases). The length of the CDR3 is 15 residues. With 3 bases removed from V and 1 base from J, the gap between germline ends came to 10 bases. The germline V gene has CDR1 LGHDT and CDR2 YNNKEL (reference sequence). The CDR3 DNA follows: TGTGCCAGCAGCCACGGGACAACAAGCAATCAGCCCCAGCATTTT. Its translation is CASSHGTTSNQPQHF.

The rearrangement joins TRBV3-1 (or the pseudogene TRBV3-2) to TRBJ1-1; 9 nucleotides agree with TRBD1. Germline V gives CDR1 LGHDT, CDR2 YNNKEL (reference sequence). With 0 bases clipped from V and 5 bases from J, the junction kept 7 bases outside the gene matches. The CDR3 totals 16 residues. CDR3 nucleotides: TGTGCCAGCAGCCAAGATGTCCAAGACAGGGGGACTGAAGCTTTCTTT. Translating it yields CASSQDVQDRGTEAFF.

Ten or more counts support this clone. V is TRBV11-2 and J is TRBJ2-7; 9 nucleotides match TRBD2. The CDR3 loop spans 16 amino acids. After removal of 5 bases from V and 5 bases from J, the junction contained 13 bases not matched to a gene. Germline V CDR1 and CDR2: SGHAT, FQNNGV. Here the CDR3 reads CASSGGTSPFVNEQYF. As DNA, the CDR3 is TGTGCCAGCAGCGGGGGGACTAGCCCTTTCGTCAACGAGCAGTACTTC.

This rearrangement joins TRBV19 to TRBJ2-5, with D possibly being TRBD1 (5 bases). The CDR3 runs to 13 residues. V was trimmed by 5 bases and J by 1 base, leaving 8 bases between them. Germline CDR1 reads LNHDA; CDR2 reads SQIVND (reference sequence). The chain's CDR3 is CASSWGRQETQYF. The DNA for the CDR3 is TGTGCCAGTAGTTGGGGCCGCCAAGAGACCCAGTACTTC.

This clone has only one observation. This chain joins TRBV30 and TRBJ1-5, with unresolved D. This CDR3 region has 15 residues. V gave up 0 bases and J gave up 1 base, with 10 bases separating them. Germline V gene lookup returns CDR1 GTSNPN and CDR2 SVGIG (reference sequence). CDR3 bases: TGTGCCTGGAGTGTACGAGTAGAGAGCAATCAGCCCCAGCATTTT. Translated, it gives CAWSVRVESNQPQHF.

The CDR3 DNA reads TGTGCCAGCAGCAGCGACAGGGATCGTGGCTACACCTTC. Translation gives CASSSDRDRGYTF. This sequence joins TRBV11-2 and TRBJ1-2, with 7 bases that match TRBD1. The CDR3 extends over 13 amino acids. The V gene end was trimmed by 5 bases and the J gene end by 7 bases; junction bases not matched to a gene: 7. Germline V gene sequence: CDR1 SGHAT, CDR2 FQNNGV.